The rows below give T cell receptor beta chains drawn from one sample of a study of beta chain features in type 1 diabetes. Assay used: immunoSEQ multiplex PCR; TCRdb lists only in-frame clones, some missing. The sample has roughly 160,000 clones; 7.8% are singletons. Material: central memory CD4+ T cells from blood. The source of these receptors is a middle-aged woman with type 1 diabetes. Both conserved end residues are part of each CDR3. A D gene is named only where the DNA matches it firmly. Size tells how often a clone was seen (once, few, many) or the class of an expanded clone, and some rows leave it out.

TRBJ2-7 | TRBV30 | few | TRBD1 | TGTGCCTGGAGGGGGACAGGGAACTACGAGCAGTACTTC | CAWRGTGNYEQYF
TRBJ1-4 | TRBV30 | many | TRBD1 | TGTGCCGGGGGTGCCGGGACAGGGGAAGAAAAACTGTTTTTT | CAGGAGTGEEKLFF
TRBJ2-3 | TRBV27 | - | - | TGTGCCAGCAACGGGGGTGGGCGCTCCCGCGACACAGATACGCAGTATTTT | CASNGGGRSRDTDTQYF
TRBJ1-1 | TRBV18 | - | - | TGTGCCAGCTCACCACCACAGGTTGGGAACACTGAAGCTTTCTTT | CASSPPQVGNTEAFF
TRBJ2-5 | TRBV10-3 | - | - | TGTGCCATCACTCGGGACAAACAAGAGACCCAGTACTTC | CAITRDKQETQYF
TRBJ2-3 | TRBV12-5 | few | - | TGTGCTAGTGGCCTGGACACAGCCACAGATACGCAGTATTTT | CASGLDTATDTQYF
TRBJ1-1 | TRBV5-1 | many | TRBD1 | TGCGCCAGCAGCTCTTCGACAGGGAGTCAGGCTGAAGCTTTCTTT | CASSSSTGSQAEAFF
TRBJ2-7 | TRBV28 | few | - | TGTGCCAGCAGTTTAGCGGAGAACAACGAGCAGTACTTC | CASSLAENNEQYF
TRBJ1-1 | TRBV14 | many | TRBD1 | TGTGCCAGCAGCTACCGGACAGGAGGAGAAGCTTTCTTT | CASSYRTGGEAFF
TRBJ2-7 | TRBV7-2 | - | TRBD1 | TGTGCCAGCAGCTTCGCGACAGGGGACGAGCAGTACTTC | CASSFATGDEQYF
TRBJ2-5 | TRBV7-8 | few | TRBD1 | TGTGCCAGCAGCTTCTATGGACAGGGCGGCGAGACCCAGTACTTC | CASSFYGQGGETQYF
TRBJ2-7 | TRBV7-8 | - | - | TGTGCCAGCAGCTTCGACAGTAGCTCCTACGAGCAGTACTTC | CASSFDSSSYEQYF
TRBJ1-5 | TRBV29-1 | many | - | TGCAGCGTTCCCGACAGAGACAATCAGCCCCAGCATTTT | CSVPDRDNQPQHF
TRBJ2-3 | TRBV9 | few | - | TGTGCCAGCAGCGTAGTTACTACTGATACGCAGTATTTT | CASSVVTTDTQYF
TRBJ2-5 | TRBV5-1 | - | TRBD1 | TGCGCCAGCAGCTTTACTGACAGGGCTCAAGAGACCCAGTACTTC | CASSFTDRAQETQYF
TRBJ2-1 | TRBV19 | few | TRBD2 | TGTGCCAGTAGTATAACAGGCGGGAGCGGCAATGAGCAGTTCTTC | CASSITGGSGNEQFF
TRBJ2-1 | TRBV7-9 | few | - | TGTGCCAGCAGTTTGGTCAGGGGCGCCTACAATGAGCAGTTCTTC | CASSLVRGAYNEQFF
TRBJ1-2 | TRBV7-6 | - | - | TGTGCCAGCAGCTTAAGCAGCGGCTATGGCTACACCTTC | CASSLSSGYGYTF
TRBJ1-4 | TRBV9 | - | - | TGTGCCAGCAGCGCAGGGGAGGGGGATGGAGAAAAACTGTTTTTT | CASSAGEGDGEKLFF
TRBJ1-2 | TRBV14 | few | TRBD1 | TGTGCCAGCAGCCAAGCCGAGGGGGCTGGCGGCTACACCTTC | CASSQAEGAGGYTF
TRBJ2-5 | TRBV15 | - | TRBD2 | TGTGCCACCAGCAGAGATCCGGGAGGGACTGGGGAGACCCAGTACTTC | CATSRDPGGTGETQYF
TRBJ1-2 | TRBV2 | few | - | TGTGCCAGCAGTGTGGAGGGCTATGGCTACACCTTC | CASSVEGYGYTF
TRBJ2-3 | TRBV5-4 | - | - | TGTGCCAGCAGCTTGGTTGCGTCTAGCACAGATACGCAGTATTTT | CASSLVASSTDTQYF
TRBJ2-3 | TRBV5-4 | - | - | TGTGCCAGCAGCCTAGGGACTTCCCTAGGTACGCAGTATTTT | CASSLGTSLGTQYF
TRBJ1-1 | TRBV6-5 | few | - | TGTGCCAGCAGTTACGAGGGAGACGAAGCTTTCTTT | CASSYEGDEAFF
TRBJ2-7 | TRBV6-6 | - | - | TGTGCCAGCAGTCCCCGGGGTTACGAGCAGTACTTC | CASSPRGYEQYF
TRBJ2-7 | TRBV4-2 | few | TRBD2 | TGTGCCAGCAGCTTTGAGGGGACTACTCCCTACGAGCAGTACTTC | CASSFEGTTPYEQYF
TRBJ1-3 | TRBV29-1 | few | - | TGCAGCGTTGTTCCGAGCTCTGGAAACACCATATATTTT | CSVVPSSGNTIYF
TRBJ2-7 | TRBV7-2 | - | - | TGTGCCAGCAGCACCGGACAGACCTACGAGCAGTACTTC | CASSTGQTYEQYF
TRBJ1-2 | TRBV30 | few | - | TGTGCCTGGGTTCCCGCAGGGTATGGCTACACCTTC | CAWVPAGYGYTF
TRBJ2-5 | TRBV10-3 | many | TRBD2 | TGTGCCATCAGTGCCGGGACTAGCATCCAAGAGACCCAGTACTTC | CAISAGTSIQETQYF
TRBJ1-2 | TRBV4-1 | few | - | TGCGCCAGCAGCCCCCAGGGCAACCAGGGGTATGGCTACACCTTC | CASSPQGNQGYGYTF
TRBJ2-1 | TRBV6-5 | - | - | TGTGCCAGCAGTTCACCTTTAGCGGAATCCTACAATGAGCAGTTCTTC | CASSSPLAESYNEQFF
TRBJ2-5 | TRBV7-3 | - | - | TGTGCCAGCAGCGATCATGGGGGGAGGAAGACCCAGTACTTC | CASSDHGGRKTQYF
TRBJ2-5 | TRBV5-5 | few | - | TGTGCCAGCAGCTTGGACGGCCGATCGGGAGAGACCCAGTACTTC | CASSLDGRSGETQYF
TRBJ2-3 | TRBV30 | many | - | TGTGCCTGGACCCGGACTCAAGATACGCAGTATTTT | CAWTRTQDTQYF
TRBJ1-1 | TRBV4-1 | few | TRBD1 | TGCGCCAGCAGCCGACTACAGGGGGCCACTGAAGCTTTCTTT | CASSRLQGATEAFF
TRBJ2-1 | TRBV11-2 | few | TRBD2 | TGTGCCAGCAGCTTGGGACTAGCGGGGGGAGTTGGGGGTGAGCAGTTCTTC | CASSLGLAGGVGGEQFF
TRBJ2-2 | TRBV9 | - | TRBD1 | TGTGCCAGCAGCCTGACAGGGGGCATCACCGGGGAGCTGTTTTTT | CASSLTGGITGELFF
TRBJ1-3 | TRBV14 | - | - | TGTGCCAGCAGCCTGGGGGCAGCGAACACCATATATTTT | CASSLGAANTIYF
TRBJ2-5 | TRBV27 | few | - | TGTGCCAGCAGTTTCGGAGGGAGAGAGACCCAGTACTTC | CASSFGGRETQYF
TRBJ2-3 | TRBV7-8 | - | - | TGTGCCAGCAGCTTAGCCCAAGATACGCAGTATTTT | CASSLAQDTQYF
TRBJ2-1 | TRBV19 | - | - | TGTGCCAGTACCCAGGAGGCTTCCAATGAGCAGTTCTTC | CASTQEASNEQFF
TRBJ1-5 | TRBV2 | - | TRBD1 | TGTGCCAGCAGTAGACAGGGGCAAATCAGTCAGCCCCAGCATTTT | CASSRQGQISQPQHF
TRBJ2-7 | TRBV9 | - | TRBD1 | TGTGCCAGCAGCGCCCGACAGGGAATCTACGAGCAGTACTTC | CASSARQGIYEQYF
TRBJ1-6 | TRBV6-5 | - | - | TGTGCCAGCAGTTACGTTCCGAGCAGGAATTCACCCCTCCACTTT | CASSYVPSRNSPLHF
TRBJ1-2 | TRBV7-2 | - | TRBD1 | TGTGCCAGCAGCTTAGGCGAGGGACAGGATTATGGCTACACCTTC | CASSLGEGQDYGYTF
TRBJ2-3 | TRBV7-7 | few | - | TGTGCCAGCAGCTTAGGCCTAGAAGGCGATACGCAGTATTTT | CASSLGLEGDTQYF
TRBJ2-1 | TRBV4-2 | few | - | TGTGCCAGCAGCCGGGGGGACTTTGGGGATGAGCAGTTCTTC | CASSRGDFGDEQFF
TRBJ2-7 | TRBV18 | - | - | TGTGCCAGCTCACCCGGGTCCATCTACGAGCAGTACTTC | CASSPGSIYEQYF
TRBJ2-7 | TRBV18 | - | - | TGTGCCAGCTCACCCAACTACGAGCAGTACTTC | CASSPNYEQYF
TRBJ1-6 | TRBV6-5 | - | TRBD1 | TGTGCCAGCACTCCGGGACAGGGGATGAATTCACCCCTCCACTTT | CASTPGQGMNSPLHF
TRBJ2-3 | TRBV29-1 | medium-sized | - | TGCAGCGTTGGACAGGGAGGAGATACGCAGTATTTT | CSVGQGGDTQYF
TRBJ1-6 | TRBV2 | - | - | TGTGCCAGCAGTGACGTATGGGGGGATCCGAATTCACCCCTCCACTTT | CASSDVWGDPNSPLHF